Below are 29 T cell receptor beta chains sequenced from a single sample in a study of cytomegalovirus exposure and HLA in healthy donors. PCR primers comprised 60 Vbeta and 13 Jbeta primers. Sequenced by immunoSEQ multiplex PCR; TCRdb stores in-frame clones only, minus some. Of approximately 120,000 clones listed, roughly 80% were seen once; the top ten hold roughly 2.7%. Sequencing used PBMCs. These TCRs come from a female donor in good health and CMV-seronegative.

The chain joins TRBV7-9 to TRBJ2-2, with 7 bases aligning to TRBD1. V shed 5 bases, J shed 6 bases, and the junction held 6 bases outside the gene matches. The CDR3 loop spans 14 amino acids. The V gene's germline CDR1 is SEHNR and CDR2 FQNEAQ (reference sequence). CDR3 nucleotides: TGTGCCAGCAGCCAAAACAGGGGCCCCGGGGAGCTGTTTTTT. Translation gives CASSQNRGPGELFF.

This clone was found a few times. The rearrangement links TRBV30 to TRBJ1-1; TRBD1 matches at 8 bases. V shed 3 bases, J shed 5 bases, and the junction held 5 bases outside the gene matches. Germline CDR1 and CDR2: GTSNPN and SVGIG (reference sequence). The CDR3 covers 13 residues. The CDR3, as DNA: TGTGCCTGGAGATGGACAGGGAGAACTGAAGCTTTCTTT. Its protein is CAWRWTGRTEAFF.

The V gene is TRBV11-2, the J gene TRBJ2-5, with a weak D call TRBD1 (6 bases). Judging by the DNA end, TRBJ2-7 fits better; the J call may be wrong. The germline gives CDR1 SGHAT, CDR2 FQNNGV. This CDR3 has 14 amino acids. The CDR3 loop reads CASSSVQGTNEQYF. The CDR3 region has the DNA TGTGCCAGCAGCTCAGTTCAGGGGACCAACGAGCAGTACTTC.

As to this clone: This CDR3 is also generated by other DNA sequences in the sample. The J gene is TRBJ1-2, the V gene TRBV6-5; D uncertain. The CDR3 is 14 amino acids. Germline V lookup: CDR1 MNHEY, CDR2 SVGAGI. V was shortened by 6 bases and J by 6 bases, with 17 bases between the two germline ends. CDR3 residues: CASSYSTELNGYTF. For the CDR3, the DNA is TGTGCCAGCAGCTATAGCACTGAGCTTAATGGCTACACCTTC.

Here the CDR3 DNA reads TGTGCCAGCAGCCCGGGACTAGCGGGGGGGAGGTCAGATACGCAGTATTTT. This encodes CASSPGLAGGRSDTQYF. The J gene is TRBJ2-3, the V gene TRBV7-2, with 16 positions matching TRBD2. CDR1 and CDR2 from the germline V gene are SGHTA and FQGNSA. This CDR3 has 17 amino acids. The trim removed 5 bases at V and 4 bases at J, leaving 6 bases unmatched.

This clone has just a few counts. The chain uses TRBV5-4 and TRBJ1-1; D might be TRBD1 (5 bases). With 7 bases removed from V and 4 bases from J, the gap between germline ends came to 8 bases. The CDR3 totals 11 residues. Germline CDR1 and CDR2: SGHNT and YYREEE (reference sequence). The CDR3 reads CASGGGTEAFF. DNA of the CDR3: TGTGCCAGCGGGGGAGGCACTGAAGCTTTCTTT.

V and J are TRBV5-6 and TRBJ1-1, with unresolved D. This CDR3 region has 17 residues. V was shortened by 3 bases and J by 3 bases, with 21 bases between the two germline ends. CDR1 and CDR2 from the germline V gene are SGHDT and YYEEEE. For the CDR3, the DNA is TGTGCCAGCAGCTCGAGAGACTTGTCGATCGGTTACACTGAAGCTTTCTTT. This sequence encodes CASSSRDLSIGYTEAFF.

The chain combines TRBV19 with TRBJ2-5; 7 positions match TRBD2. The better agreement between TRBJ2-7 and the DNA end casts doubt on the J call. From germline, CDR1 is LNHDA and CDR2 SQIVND (reference sequence). The CDR3 runs 15 residues. CDR3 in amino acids: CASSIDLGLPYEQYF. In DNA, the CDR3 is TGTGCCAGTAGTATAGATCTGGGACTACCCTACGAGCAGTACTTC.

This chain joins TRBV7-8 and TRBJ1-4; D is undetermined. V was clipped by 5 bases and J by 3 bases, with 7 bases between them. In germline, CDR1 is SGHVS, CDR2 FQNEAQ. This CDR3 contains 13 residues. The CDR3 loop is CASSPGPNEKLFF. Written as DNA, the CDR3 is TGTGCCAGCAGCCCGGGTCCTAATGAAAAACTGTTTTTT. Drawing the rest from reference TRBV7-8 and TRBJ1-4, the complete variable domain is GAGVSQSPRYKVAKRGQDVALRCDPISGHVSLFWYQQALGQGPEFLTYFQNEAQLDKSGLPSDRFFAERPEGSVSTLKIQRTQQEDSAVYLCASSPGPNEKLFFGSGTQLSVL.

The chain employs TRBV7-2 and TRBJ1-6; D ambiguous. The V gene's germline CDR1 is SGHTA and CDR2 FQGNSA. Trimming took 2 bases from V and 9 from J, leaving 11 bases between them. This CDR3 is built from 14 residues. CDR3 loop: CASSLYAESSPLHF. CDR3 DNA sequence: TGTGCCAGCAGCTTATACGCAGAAAGTTCACCCCTCCACTTT.

This chain links TRBV6-5 with TRBJ1-2; tentative D call: TRBD1 (6 bases). Germline CDR1 MNHEY, CDR2 SVGAGI. V lost 5 bases and J 4 bases, leaving 14 bases between the germline ends. The CDR3 covers 14 residues. CDR3 in amino acids: CASSESGDSYGYTF. Written as DNA, the CDR3 is TGTGCCAGCAGTGAATCAGGGGATAGCTATGGCTACACCTTC.

As concerns this clone: Compared with germline, one end of the junction differs, possibly owing to a read error. The chain is built from TRBV6-1 and TRBJ2-5; TRBD1 matches 8 bases. The CDR3 loop spans 15 amino acids. Germline assignment: CDR1 MNHNS and CDR2 SASEGT. For the CDR3, the DNA is TGTGCCAGCAGCGAAGACAGGGGCGCGTGGGAGACCCAGTACTTC. This gives the protein CASSEDRGAWETQYF.

This sequence joins TRBV6-6 and TRBJ1-2; 7 bases are shared with TRBD1. Germline CDR1 and CDR2: MNHNY and SVGAGI (reference sequence). The CDR3 is 13 residues long. V was pared by 6 bases and J by 7 bases, with 8 bases of the junction left unmatched. The CDR3 sequence: CASRRKGGGGYTF. The CDR3, as DNA: TGTGCCAGCAGAAGAAAAGGGGGCGGTGGCTACACCTTC.

The gene calls are TRBV27 and TRBJ2-5; D perhaps matches TRBD2 (6 bases). This CDR3 has 14 amino acids. Trimming shortened V by 2 bases and J by 4 bases, and 11 bases separated the two germline ends. In germline, CDR1 is MNHEY, CDR2 SMNVEV (reference sequence). The CDR3 loop is CASSLAGYGETQYF. DNA for the CDR3: TGTGCCAGCAGTTTAGCGGGATACGGAGAGACCCAGTACTTC.

The rearrangement uses TRBV9 and TRBJ2-7; 10 nucleotides align to TRBD1. V trimming: 3 bases; J trimming: 0 bases; junction bases outside the gene matches: 0. There are 14 residues in the CDR3. Germline CDR1 and CDR2: SGDLS and YYNGEE. This CDR3 reads CASSGTGGSYEQYF. In nucleotides, the CDR3 is TGTGCCAGCAGCGGGACAGGGGGCTCCTACGAGCAGTACTTC.

The chain carries TRBV6-1 and TRBJ1-6, with TRBD1 identical over 7 bases. Germline V lookup: CDR1 MNHNS, CDR2 SASEGT. The CDR3 length is 13 residues. Unmatched junction bases numbered 6, after V lost 6 bases and J lost 10 bases. This CDR3 is CASSRQGGSPLHF. The CDR3 DNA follows: TGTGCCAGCAGCCGACAGGGCGGCTCACCCCTCCACTTT.

The chain recombines TRBV20-1 with TRBJ1-2; 9 nucleotides line up with TRBD1. CDR3 length: 11 residues. From germline, CDR1 is DFQATT and CDR2 SNEGSKA (reference sequence). Trimming took 8 bases from V and 6 from J; bases not matched to a gene: 4. The CDR3 sequence: CSYRGLHGYTF. CDR3 bases: TGCAGTTACAGGGGGCTCCATGGCTACACCTTC.

This chain joins TRBV27 and TRBJ1-6; 9 bases map to TRBD1. CDR3 size: 17 residues. The germline V gene has CDR1 MNHEY and CDR2 SMNVEV (reference sequence). Trimming cost V 5 bases and J 2 bases; bases outside gene matches: 7. CDR3 nucleotide sequence: TGTGCCAGCAGTGGCCCGGGACAGGGAGCCTATAATTCACCCCTCCACTTT. Residues: CASSGPGQGAYNSPLHF.

This clone has only a few counts. This chain links TRBV2 with TRBJ1-1; D possibly corresponds to TRBD1 (6 bases). This CDR3 contains 14 residues. Deletions cut 6 bases from V and 2 bases from J, with 13 bases between. In germline, CDR1 is SNHLY, CDR2 FYNNEI. CDR3 region: CASSGQPPNTEAFF. The CDR3 bases are TGTGCCAGCAGCGGACAGCCGCCTAACACTGAAGCTTTCTTT.

The chain links TRBV28 to TRBJ2-5; 9 nucleotides agree with TRBD2. Trimming cost V 5 bases and J 6 bases; bases outside gene matches: 13. The CDR3 covers 16 residues. CDR1 is MDHEN and CDR2 is SYDVKM in the germline V gene. The CDR3: CASSPRLAVERKTQYF. Here the CDR3 DNA reads TGTGCCAGCAGTCCGCGACTAGCGGTGGAACGGAAGACCCAGTACTTC.

The CDR3 nucleotides read TGTGCCAGCAGCTGGACAGGGTTATACGCAGATACGCAGTATTTT. Protein sequence: CASSWTGLYADTQYF. The chain is built from TRBV6-1 and TRBJ2-3; 8 bases are a match to TRBD1. V dropped 6 bases and J dropped 4; count of bases not matched to a gene: 9. Germline assignment: CDR1 MNHNS and CDR2 SASEGT. The CDR3 sequence is 15 residues long.

This chain joins TRBV6-4 and TRBJ2-3; 7 nucleotides align to TRBD1. The CDR3 runs 18 residues. CDR1 MRHNA and CDR2 SNTAGT come from the germline V gene. Germline trimming cut 0 bases from V and 3 bases from J; bases unmatched to any gene: 12. CDR3 nucleotides: TGTGCCAGCAGTGACTCCTACAGGGGTAGCACGAGAACAGATACGCAGTATTTT. Translating gives CASSDSYRGSTRTDTQYF.

The DNA for the CDR3 is TGCGCCAGCAGCCGCGGCAGGGAAGCTAACTATGGCTACACCTTC. Translating gives CASSRGREANYGYTF. The rearrangement joins TRBV4-3 to TRBJ1-2; a weak D match, TRBD1 (5 bases). Germline CDR1 LGHNA, CDR2 YSLEER. The CDR3 is 15 amino acids. V dropped 4 bases and J dropped 0 bases, with 12 bases sitting between them.

The rearrangement uses TRBV7-8 and TRBJ1-3; 10 bases map to TRBD1. The CDR3 runs to 15 residues. Per germline, CDR1 SGHVS and CDR2 FQNEAQ. V lost 5 bases to trimming and J lost 4 bases; unmatched junction nucleotides: 5. The CDR3 is CASSPLDRGGNTIYF. CDR3 nucleotide sequence: TGTGCCAGCAGCCCCCTGGACAGGGGGGGAAACACCATATATTTT.

The CDR3 DNA sequence: TGTGCCACCACGGACACGACCTATGGCTACACCTTC. This encodes CATTDTTYGYTF. This rearrangement joins TRBV6-1 to TRBJ1-2, with D tentatively TRBD1 (5 bases). V was cut by 10 bases and J by 4 bases, with 13 bases left in between. The CDR3 sequence is 12 residues long. Germline CDR1 is MNHNS and CDR2 is SASEGT.

The chain couples TRBV15 to TRBJ2-7; unclear D gene. The V gene's germline CDR1 is LNHNV and CDR2 YYDKDF (reference sequence). Trimming pared 0 bases from V and 6 bases from J, leaving 9 bases between. This CDR3 comprises 13 residues. Here the CDR3 reads CATSRDTIGEQYF. The CDR3 DNA reads TGTGCCACCAGCAGAGATACGATCGGCGAGCAGTACTTC.

V and J are TRBV5-1 and TRBJ2-7, with 8 positions matching TRBD1. The CDR3 sequence is 15 residues long. Looked up from germline, CDR1 is SGHRS and CDR2 is YFSETQ. The ends lost 0 bases at V and 1 base at J; junction bases unmatched: 3. In DNA form, the CDR3 reads TGCGCCAGCAGCTTGGACCAGGGGGCGTCCTACGAGCAGTACTTC. Protein product: CASSLDQGASYEQYF.

The chain couples TRBV10-3 to TRBJ1-2; D not certain. V was clipped by 6 bases and J by 5 bases, with 13 bases between them. CDR3 length: 13 amino acids. Germline V gives CDR1 ENHRY, CDR2 SYGVKD. The CDR3 region is CAISARVTYGYTF. The DNA for the CDR3 is TGTGCCATCAGCGCCCGAGTGACATATGGCTACACCTTC.

This clone appeared a few times. This sequence joins TRBV5-6 and TRBJ1-6; D perhaps matches TRBD1 (6 bases). V lost 0 bases and J lost 10, with 14 bases in between. Looked up from germline, CDR1 is SGHDT and CDR2 is YYEEEE. The CDR3 has 15 amino acids. The CDR3 DNA is TGTGCCAGCAGCTTGGTTGACAGGTCGGGCTCACCCCTCCACTTT. It translates to CASSLVDRSGSPLHF. Together with reference TRBV5-6 and TRBJ1-6, the CDR3 gives the full variable domain: DAGVTQSPTHLIKTRGQQVTLRCSPKSGHDTVSWYQQALGQGPQFIFQYYEEEERQRGNFPDRFSGHQFPNYSSELNVNALLLGDSALYLCASSLVDRSGSPLHFGNGTRLTVT.